The count of the clone carrying this T cell receptor beta chain is one. Its antigen is currently unknown. Some clones are missing from TCRdb's copy, which holds only in-frame ones; the method was immunoSEQ multiplex PCR. This sample has approximately 65,000 clones, with roughly 80% found just once. This sample is drawn from a study of T cells in localized non-small cell lung cancer. Regarding the study as a whole: Only one tumor region was sequenced, so heterogeneity remains possible. There was higher T cell clonality in uninvolved adjacent lung than in tumor, and it was highest there. There were a median 57 of the top 100 tumor clones appearing in adjacent lung. Among blood samples, higher T cell density accompanied longer overall survival.

CDR1 MGHRA and CDR2 YSYEKL come from the germline V gene. CDR3 length: 15 residues. V was trimmed by 4 bases and J by 1 base, leaving 12 bases between them. The specimen comprised PBMCs, sampled before any cancer treatment. This sequence originates from a man aged 35 to 70 with stage II lung adenocarcinoma. The chain employs TRBV4-1 and TRBJ2-3, with D tentatively TRBD2 (6 bases). CDR3 protein: CASSPGGVRTDTQYF. The CDR3, as DNA: TGCGCCAGCAGCCCCGGGGGTGTGCGCACAGATACGCAGTATTTT.